The present T cell receptor (beta chain) was sequenced within a study of early T cells in non-severe SARS-CoV-2 infection. Study at large: Sequencing of bulk RNA from unsorted whole blood was done, without chain pairing. Study-wide results and caveats: A preference for anti-spike CD8 responses marked VDJdb matching, which missed private and CD4 specificities.

This CDR3 region has 13 residues. Trimming shortened V by 5 bases and J by 3 bases, and 8 bases separated the two germline ends. Looked up from germline, CDR1 is LNHDA and CDR2 is SQIVND (reference sequence). This clonotype was picked up a small number of times. Its specificity is not known. Individual cDNA molecules received unique molecular identifiers during library preparation. TCRdb re-called the 5' RACE reads through MiXCR, storing one row per CDR3 protein. The top ten hold more than 4.5% of the sample, which has tens of thousands of distinct CDR3 sequences, approximately 12% seen once. The chain uses TRBV19 and TRBJ2-1; no clear D gene. Material for sequencing was whole blood. The clonotype originates from an adult who was a healthcare worker with PCR-confirmed SARS-CoV-2 infection or an uninfected control (not recorded which). The chain's CDR3 is CASSLFLYNEQFF. CDR3 DNA sequence: TGTGCCAGTAGTTTGTTCCTCTACAATGAGCAGTTCTTC.